This TCR beta chain emerged from a study of blood T cell repertoires in COVID-19. Study at large: Acute and convalescent COVID-19 samples came from the United States, Italy and Spain. PBMCs, B-cell-depleted T cells, or T cells were the source of the cDNA or gDNA that made up the material.

Unmatched junction bases numbered 4, after V lost 5 bases and J lost 4 bases. Per the germline V gene, CDR1 is SGHTA and CDR2 is FQGTGA. This CDR3 spans 14 amino acids. Profiled with immunoSEQ multiplex PCR; TCRdb holds only in-frame clones, not every one. This sample yields about 110,000 clones, of which about 85% are seen a single time; 3.4% belongs to the top ten. This chain links TRBV7-3 with TRBJ2-1; TRBD1 matches 8 bases. The TCR comes from a middle-aged man with acute or convalescent COVID-19. Sequences were obtained from peripheral blood. The CDR3 sequence: CASSPTGGYNEQFF. The CDR3 DNA follows: TGTGCCAGCAGCCCCACAGGGGGGTACAATGAGCAGTTCTTC.